A selection of T cell receptor beta chains follows, all from one sample in a study of CD8 T cells in Susac syndrome. One entry per CDR3 protein, called by TCRdb with MiXCR from the immunoSEQ multiplex PCR reads. The table records approximately 190,000 distinct CDR3 sequences, about 95% of them present only once. The material sequenced was CD8+ T cells from PBMCs. Source of these receptors: a human donor with Susac syndrome. Both conserved end residues are part of each CDR3. D genes are given only for firm matches. Clone size, where shown, is once, few, many, or a class for clones that have expanded.

>NA|NA|TRBV20-1|TRBJ1-5
TGCAGTGTAACAGGGTTTGTGTATCAGCCCCAGCATTTT
CSVTGFVYQPQHF
>NA|TRBD1|TRBV30|TRBJ2-1
TGTGCCTGGAGCCGCGGGACAGGGGGCGTCTACAATGAGCAGTTCTTC
CAWSRGTGGVYNEQFF
>NA|NA|TRBV11-2|TRBJ2-1
TGTGCCAGCAGCTACCTATCCGATGAGCAGTTCTTC
CASSYLSDEQFF
>NA|NA|TRBV30|TRBJ2-7
TGTGCCTGGAACTTTCACGGCTCGGGCGAGCAGTACTTC
CAWNFHGSGEQYF
>NA|NA|TRBV29-1|TRBJ2-3
TGCAGCGTTGATGAGCGGGCGGGGACAGATACGCAGTATTTT
CSVDERAGTDTQYF
>NA|NA|TRBV4-1|TRBJ1-6
TGCGCCAGCAGCCAAGGGTACGAAGCGAGATCACCCCTCCACTTT
CASSQGYEARSPLHF
>NA|NA|TRBV20-1|TRBJ2-1
TGCAGTGCTAGAGATCTCGAGGACGAGAGCTCCTACAATGAGCAGTTCTTC
CSARDLEDESSYNEQFF
>NA|TRBD2|TRBV9|TRBJ2-3
TGTGCCAGCAGCGTATGGGATAGCGGGGCAGATACGCAGTATTTT
CASSVWDSGADTQYF
>NA|TRBD1|TRBV19|TRBJ1-2
TGTGCCAGCCATCCACGGGGGACAGGGGGCCGAGCTAACTATGGCTACACCTTC
CASHPRGTGGRANYGYTF
>NA|NA|TRBV3-1|TRBJ1-2
TGTGCCAGCAGCCAAGATATGGAGACTACGAGCTACACCTTC
CASSQDMETTSYTF
>NA|NA|TRBV19|TRBJ2-6
TGTGCCAGTAGTCCTCGGGACGGCCCGGCCAACGTCCTGACTTTC
CASSPRDGPANVLTF
>NA|NA|TRBV20-1|TRBJ2-3
TGCAGTGCTAGGGCTTGGGCTGGGGGTTTCGATACGCAGTATTTT
CSARAWAGGFDTQYF
>NA|TRBD1|TRBV20-1|TRBJ2-1
TGCAGTGCTAGAGTATTAACGGGACAGGGGGCGTACAATGAGCAGTTCTTC
CSARVLTGQGAYNEQFF
>NA|TRBD1|TRBV3-1|TRBJ1-2
TGTGCCAGCAGCCAACAGGGACAGATCTATGGCTACACCTTC
CASSQQGQIYGYTF
>NA|NA|TRBV20-1|TRBJ2-7
TGCAGTGCTAGTCAGCTACTACAGGGCTTGCCCCACGAGCAGTACTTC
CSASQLLQGLPHEQYF
>NA|TRBD1|TRBV5-1|TRBJ2-7
TGCGCCAGCAGCTTGGTGGACAGGGGGCTCCCCCACTACGAGCAGTACTTC
CASSLVDRGLPHYEQYF
>NA|TRBD2|TRBV20-1|TRBJ2-1
TGCAGTGCTAGCTCCGCGACTAGCGGGAACTATTTTTACAATGAGCAGTTCTTC
CSASSATSGNYFYNEQFF
>NA|TRBD2|TRBV6-5|TRBJ2-3
TGTGCCAGCAGTTCAGGGACTAGCGGGGAGAACACAGATACGCAGTATTTT
CASSSGTSGENTDTQYF
>few|NA|TRBV2|TRBJ2-1
TGTGCCAGCAGTGGCAATGAGCAGTTCTTC
CASSGNEQFF
>NA|NA|TRBV4-1|TRBJ2-5
TGCGCCAGCAGCCAAGTCGTTGGGGCGGGAGAGACCCAGTACTTC
CASSQVVGAGETQYF
>NA|NA|TRBV2|TRBJ2-3
TGTGCCAGCAGTGAAGTTGGGCGGCGGGGCCGCACAGATACGCAGTATTTT
CASSEVGRRGRTDTQYF
>NA|TRBD1|TRBV29-1|TRBJ2-1
TGCAGCGTGGACCGGGGCAGGGGGTACAATGAGCAGTTCTTC
CSVDRGRGYNEQFF
>NA|TRBD1|TRBV10-3|TRBJ2-7
TGTGCCATCAGTGAGTCCCACGGACAGGGGGACGACGAGCAGTACTTC
CAISESHGQGDDEQYF
>NA|NA|TRBV5-4|TRBJ2-1
TGTGCCAGCAGCTTTGGAGGGGGGAAGTTCTTC
CASSFGGGKFF
>NA|NA|TRBV20-1|TRBJ2-1
TGCAGTGCCAAGGCCGGGACTTACAACAATGAGCAGTTCTTC
CSAKAGTYNNEQFF
>NA|TRBD1|TRBV7-9|TRBJ2-7
TGTGCCAGCAGCGCCGAAAACAGGGGGCTCCCCTACGAGCAGTACTTC
CASSAENRGLPYEQYF
>NA|TRBD2|TRBV10-3|TRBJ2-5
TGTGCCATCAGTGAGTCGCCGGGAGGCCAAGAGACCCAGTACTTC
CAISESPGGQETQYF
>NA|TRBD2|TRBV6-5|TRBJ2-1
TGTGCCAGCAGTGCGACTAGCGGGAGAACAGAGCAGTTCTTC
CASSATSGRTEQFF
>few|NA|TRBV5-1|TRBJ1-5
TGCGCCAGCAGCTTGGGGGCATATCAGCCCCAGCATTTT
CASSLGAYQPQHF
>NA|TRBD1|TRBV29-1|TRBJ2-7
TGCAGCGTTGACGGACAGGGTTCCGAGCAGTACTTC
CSVDGQGSEQYF
>few|NA|TRBV12-3/TRBV12-4|TRBJ1-1
TGTGCCAGCAGTTTGTTCAGGGGAGGCACTGAAGCTTTCTTT
CASSLFRGGTEAFF
>NA|NA|TRBV9|TRBJ2-3
TGTGCCAGCAGCGAACCCACAGATACGCAGTATTTT
CASSEPTDTQYF
>NA|TRBD2|TRBV4-1|TRBJ2-7
TGTGCCAGCAGCCGGGGGGGCGAGCAGTACTTC
CASSRGGEQYF
>few|NA|TRBV3-1|TRBJ2-4
TGTGCCAGCAGCCTTAACTTCGGCATTCAGTACTTC
CASSLNFGIQYF
>NA|NA|TRBV5-1|TRBJ2-3
TGCGCCAGCAGCTTGGTATGGGGGGCCACAGATACGCAGTATTTT
CASSLVWGATDTQYF
>NA|NA|TRBV29-1|TRBJ2-3
TGCAGCGTTGGGTGGCGAAGCACAGATACGCAGTATTTT
CSVGWRSTDTQYF
>NA|NA|TRBV7-9|TRBJ2-1
TGTGCCAGCAGCACGACAGTAAATGTTCACAATGAGCAGTTCTTC
CASSTTVNVHNEQFF
>NA|NA|TRBV7-8|TRBJ2-1
TGTGCCAGCAGCCCCCCAGGGGCAACTGAGCAGTTCTTC
CASSPPGATEQFF
>NA|TRBD2|TRBV12-3/TRBV12-4|TRBJ2-3
TGTGCCAGCAGTAACCTAGCGGGAGAGGAGTTTGATACGCAGTATTTT
CASSNLAGEEFDTQYF
>NA|NA|TRBV19|TRBJ1-5
TGTGCCAGTAGTATCGGTCTCGGGCCAAATCAGCCCCAGCATTTT
CASSIGLGPNQPQHF
>NA|NA|TRBV7-8|TRBJ2-7
TGTGCCAGCAGCTTAGTGGCGACGGGCTCCTACGAGCAGTACTTC
CASSLVATGSYEQYF
>NA|NA|TRBV9|TRBJ1-5
TGTGCCAGCAGCGTAGGGTCAGGGGCCGGCAATCAGCCCCAGCATTTT
CASSVGSGAGNQPQHF
>NA|NA|TRBV7-7|TRBJ2-4
TGTGCTAGCAGCCGCGGACCGCACATTCAGTACTTC
CASSRGPHIQYF
>NA|TRBD2|TRBV7-9|TRBJ2-1
TGTGCCAGCAGCTTAGGACTAGCGGAGGGGAATGAGCAGTTCTTC
CASSLGLAEGNEQFF
>NA|NA|TRBV11-2|TRBJ1-4
TGTGCCAGCAGGGGATGGGAGAATGAAAAACTGTTTTTT
CASRGWENEKLFF
>NA|NA|TRBV27|TRBJ1-1
TGTGCCAGCAGTTTATCGGCGGCGAACACTGAAGCTTTCTTT
CASSLSAANTEAFF
>NA|TRBD2|TRBV2|TRBJ2-1
TGTGCCAGCACCGACCCTACTAGCGGGATATACAATGAGCAGTTCTTC
CASTDPTSGIYNEQFF
>NA|TRBD2|TRBV4-2|TRBJ2-1
TGTGCCAGCAGCCAAGACCTTTTAGCGGGGGGAGGCGAGCAGTTCTTC
CASSQDLLAGGGEQFF
>once|NA|TRBV4-1|TRBJ2-7
TGCGCCAGCAGCCAAGACGAGTTCTCCTACGAGCAGTACTTC
CASSQDEFSYEQYF
>NA|NA|TRBV5-1|TRBJ2-3
TGCGCCAGCAGCGGCCGGGACACCCATAGAGATACGCAGTATTTT
CASSGRDTHRDTQYF
>NA|NA|TRBV18|TRBJ2-7
TGTGCCAGCTCGCTGACACACGATTCCTACGAGCAGTACTTC
CASSLTHDSYEQYF
>NA|TRBD2|TRBV27|TRBJ2-5
TGTGCCAGCAGTTTCTCGACTAGCGGGGTTGGGACCCAGTACTTC
CASSFSTSGVGTQYF
>NA|TRBD2|TRBV7-6|TRBJ2-5
TGTGCCAGCAGGTCAGCGGGAGAAGAGACCCAGTACTTC
CASRSAGEETQYF
>few|TRBD1|TRBV9|TRBJ2-7
TGTGCCAGCAGCGTTGGGACAGCCTCCTACGAGCAGTACTTC
CASSVGTASYEQYF
>NA|TRBD1|TRBV20-1|TRBJ1-2
TGCAGTGCTAGGGAGACAGGGCACGGCTACACCTTC
CSARETGHGYTF
>NA|TRBD2|TRBV6-5|TRBJ2-7
TGTGCCAGCAGCCAGGGACTAGCGGGAATCGACGAGCAGTACTTC
CASSQGLAGIDEQYF
>NA|TRBD1|TRBV12-3/TRBV12-4|TRBJ2-7
TGTGCCAGCAGCACCGGGACAGGGTGGAGGCAGTACTTC
CASSTGTGWRQYF
>NA|NA|TRBV18|TRBJ1-1
TGTGCCAGCTCACCCTGGATCAACAAGGACACTGAAGCTTTCTTT
CASSPWINKDTEAFF
>once|TRBD1|TRBV4-1|TRBJ1-6
TGCGCCAGCAGCTACGGGACAGGGGTGAATTCACCCCTCCACTTT
CASSYGTGVNSPLHF
>NA|NA|TRBV10-2|TRBJ2-2
TGCGCCAGCAGGCCGGGACTGGGGGCCGGGGAGCTGTTTTTT
CASRPGLGAGELFF